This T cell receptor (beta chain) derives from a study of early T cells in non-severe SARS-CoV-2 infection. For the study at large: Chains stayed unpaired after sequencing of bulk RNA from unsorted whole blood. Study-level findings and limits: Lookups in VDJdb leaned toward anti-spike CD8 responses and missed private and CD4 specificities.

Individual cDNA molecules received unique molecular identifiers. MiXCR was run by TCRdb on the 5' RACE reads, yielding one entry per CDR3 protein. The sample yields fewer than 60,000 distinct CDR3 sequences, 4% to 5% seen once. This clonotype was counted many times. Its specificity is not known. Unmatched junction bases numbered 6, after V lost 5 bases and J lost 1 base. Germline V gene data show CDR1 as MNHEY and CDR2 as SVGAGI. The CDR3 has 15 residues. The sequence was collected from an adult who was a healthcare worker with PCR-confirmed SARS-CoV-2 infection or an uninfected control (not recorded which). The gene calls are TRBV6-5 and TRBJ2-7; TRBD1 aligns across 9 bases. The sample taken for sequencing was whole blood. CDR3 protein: CASSTRDRASYEQYF. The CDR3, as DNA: TGTGCCAGCAGTACCCGGGACAGGGCATCCTACGAGCAGTACTTC.